The clone carrying this T cell receptor beta chain occurred a few times. As yet, its antigen is unknown. These data come from a study of regulatory T cells in long-lasting Graves disease. Study findings and constraints: Among samples with persistent disease, TRBV28, TRBJ1-2 and TRBJ2-5 were favored.

CDR3 size: 13 residues. V lost 5 bases and J lost 7, with 14 bases in between. Assembly of TCR beta libraries relied on iRepertoire HTBI primers together with Arm-PCR of CDR3 regions. Using its own MiXCR run on the multiplex PCR reads, TCRdb lists one record per CDR3 protein. The sample carries approximately 360,000 distinct CDR3 sequences, over 9.5% recorded once. Time point indicated: newly diagnosed GD, antithyroid drugs for less than 3 months. PBMC-extracted RNA yielded the TCR library. These data were also filed under a second study, of T cells in Graves' hyperthyroidism and ophthalmopathy.

The V call is TRBV12-3 or TRBV12-4, the J call TRBJ1-2; D unclear. The sample here was peripheral blood mononuclear cells (PBMCs), taken at new diagnosis, from a patient treated with antithyroid drugs. The sequence was collected from a woman aged 18-29 years with Graves disease. The CDR3 protein is CASSPRAACGYTF. CDR3 bases: TGTGCCAGCAGTCCACGCGCGGCCTGTGGCTACACCTTC.